The 24 T cell receptor beta chains reported below all come from one sample, sequenced in a study of blood T cell repertoires in COVID-19. Clones were sequenced by immunoSEQ multiplex PCR, and TCRdb holds only the in-frame ones, with some missing. The sample contains under 400,000 clones, approximately 89% of which appear only once. Material for sequencing was peripheral blood. All receptors derive from a woman between 55 and 75 years old with COVID-19, enrolled during active disease.

V and J are TRBV19 and TRBJ1-1; D is ambiguous. Germline V gene lookup returns CDR1 LNHDA and CDR2 SQIVND (reference sequence). The CDR3 loop spans 16 amino acids. Deletions cut 9 bases from V and 0 bases from J, with 20 bases between. The CDR3: CASAAPRRSMNTEAFF. The CDR3 DNA is TGTGCCAGCGCTGCTCCCCGACGGAGCATGAACACTGAAGCTTTCTTT.

The chain has TRBV6-1 and TRBJ2-4; TRBD1 agrees at 7 bases. Trimming at V came to 0 bases and at J to 8 bases, leaving 7 bases not matched to a gene. The CDR3 length is 15 residues. Germline V gene sequence: CDR1 MNHNS, CDR2 SASEGT. CDR3 protein: CASSEAGAGGYIQYF. The CDR3 nucleotides read TGTGCCAGCAGTGAAGCGGGGGCAGGGGGATACATTCAGTACTTC.

V usage is TRBV5-1 and J usage is TRBJ2-2; 11 bases map to TRBD2. CDR1 is SGHRS, CDR2 YFSETQ, per germline. The V and J ends lost 4 bases and 1 base, in that order; junction bases with no gene match: 3. This CDR3 contains 16 residues. The CDR3 protein is CASSLTSGENTGELFF. The CDR3 nucleotides are TGCGCCAGCAGCCTGACTAGCGGGGAGAACACCGGGGAGCTGTTTTTT.

Comment on this clone: One junction end disagrees with the germline gene, perhaps due to a read error. V usage is TRBV7-7 and J usage is TRBJ2-5; D unresolved. Per the germline V gene, CDR1 is SSHAT and CDR2 is FNYEAQ (reference sequence). CDR3 length equals 15 residues. CDR3 protein: CASSFIPGSQETQYF. The CDR3 DNA reads as TGTGCTAGCAGCTTTATCCCCGGGTCTCAAGAGACCCAGTACTTC.

This chain uses TRBV7-9 with TRBJ2-5; tentative D call: TRBD2 (6 bases). Looked up from germline, CDR1 is SEHNR and CDR2 is FQNEAQ (reference sequence). Trimming cost V 3 bases and J 7 bases, with 12 bases left between them. This CDR3 has 13 residues. CDR3 nucleotides: TGTGCCAGCAGCTTGGGGAACGGGGGGACCCAGTACTTC. Residues: CASSLGNGGTQYF.

As DNA, the CDR3 is TGTGCCAGCTCGCCCATGTCCAGGGTTTTATTGGCTTTCTTT. It encodes CASSPMSRVLLAFF. J is TRBJ1-1 and V is TRBV18; maybe TRBD1 (5 bases). Trimming took 6 bases from V and 11 from J, leaving 22 bases between them. Germline CDR1 KGHSH, CDR2 LQKENI. This CDR3 spans 14 amino acids.

The table lists this clone with a count of one. J is TRBJ2-3 and V is TRBV2, with D maybe TRBD2 (6 bases). Trimming took 8 bases from V and 2 from J, leaving 11 bases between them. Germline CDR1 SNHLY, CDR2 FYNNEI. This CDR3 has 13 residues. Written as DNA, the CDR3 is TGTGCCAGCGGGCGGGAAATCACAGATACGCAGTATTTT. Translating it yields CASGREITDTQYF. The full variable domain, in which reference TRBV2 and TRBJ2-3 provide the parts outside the CDR3, is EPEVTQTPSHQVTQMGQEVILRCVPISNHLYFYWYRQILGQKVEFLVSFYNNEISEKSEIFDDQFSVERPDGSNFTLKIRSTKLEDSAMYFCASGREITDTQYFGPGTRLTVL.

The rearrangement uses TRBV1 and TRBJ2-1; the DNA was not used to check the table's D call, TRBD2. TRBV1 is an annotated pseudogene. This CDR3 spans 18 amino acids. The CDR3 DNA reads TGCACCAGCAGCCCTCCGACTAGCGGGGGGGCTCGTCACAATGAGCAGTTCTTC. This gives the protein CTSSPPTSGGARHNEQFF.

The V gene is TRBV10-1, the J gene TRBJ2-2; 14 bases are shared with TRBD2. Unmatched junction bases numbered 7, after V lost 6 bases and J lost 1 base. The CDR3 contains 18 residues. Germline CDR1 WNHNN, CDR2 SYGVQD (reference sequence). The CDR3 is CASSDSGTSGGNTGELFF. CDR3 coding DNA: TGCGCCAGCAGCGACTCCGGGACTAGCGGGGGGAACACCGGGGAGCTGTTTTTT.

The DNA of the CDR3 is TGCGCCAGCAGCTTGGAGGGAGCAGGTGGGCGGGAGCAGTACTTC. Amino acids: CASSLEGAGGREQYF. The J gene is TRBJ2-7, the V gene TRBV5-1; a weak D match, TRBD2 (5 bases). Trimming shortened V by 0 bases and J by 7 bases, and 17 bases separated the two germline ends. Germline V lookup: CDR1 SGHRS, CDR2 YFSETQ. This CDR3 region has 15 residues.

The chain joins TRBV10-3 to TRBJ1-2; 8 nucleotides line up with TRBD1. The CDR3 contains 16 residues. CDR1 is ENHRY, CDR2 SYGVKD, per germline. Trimming removed 7 bases from V and 4 bases from J; junction bases left unmatched: 14. The CDR3 DNA is TGTGCCATCATGACCGACAGGGGAATGCCGGGCTATGGCTACACCTTC. Protein product: CAIMTDRGMPGYGYTF.

This clone showed up just once. This chain uses TRBV6-5 with TRBJ1-4; tentatively, D is TRBD1 (6 bases). The CDR3 is made up of 15 amino acids. V was clipped by 5 bases and J by 7 bases, with 17 bases between them. Germline values: CDR1 MNHEY, CDR2 SVGAGI. CDR3 nucleotides: TGTGCCAGCAGTCGGCTCACAGGGTCAAGTGAAAAACTGTTTTTT. Its protein is CASSRLTGSSEKLFF.

V is TRBV29-1 and J is TRBJ1-3; no definite D call. V was clipped by 5 bases and J by 2 bases, with 13 bases between them. The CDR3 sequence is 14 residues long. The germline gives CDR1 SQVTM, CDR2 ANQGSEA. The CDR3 DNA sequence: TGCAGCGTTTTATCTGGGCCAACTGGAAACACCATATATTTT. Residues: CSVLSGPTGNTIYF.

The chain recombines TRBV5-1 with TRBJ1-2; no definite D call. Germline-derived CDR1 and CDR2 are SGHRS and YFSETQ. V lost 0 bases to trimming and J lost 0 bases, with 6 bases between them. The CDR3 sequence is 14 residues long. The CDR3 reads CASSLEQTNYGYTF. As DNA, the CDR3 is TGCGCCAGCAGCTTGGAACAGACTAACTATGGCTACACCTTC.

The J gene is TRBJ1-4, the V gene TRBV3-1 (or the pseudogene TRBV3-2), with TRBD1 matching over 9 bases. This CDR3 contains 15 residues. V was pared by 4 bases and J by 10 bases, with 10 bases of the junction left unmatched. Germline CDR1 LGHDT, CDR2 YNNKEL (reference sequence). The CDR3: CASSPEGDRAGKLFF. DNA for the CDR3: TGTGCCAGCAGCCCAGAAGGGGACAGGGCTGGAAAACTGTTTTTT.

The genes are TRBV19 and TRBJ2-3, with TRBD1 identical over 10 bases. The J segment lost 2 bases and the V segment lost 6 bases, leaving 11 bases of the junction unmatched. The germline V gene has CDR1 LNHDA and CDR2 SQIVND (reference sequence). This CDR3 has 17 amino acids. The CDR3 DNA reads TGTGCCAGTAGCCGTACGGGACAGGGGTACCCCACAGATACGCAGTATTTT. This encodes CASSRTGQGYPTDTQYF.

Concerning this clone: Distinct nucleotide sequences in the sample also encode this CDR3. The genes are TRBV9 and TRBJ1-1; no clear D. This CDR3 is built from 16 residues. Germline V gives CDR1 SGDLS, CDR2 YYNGEE. V gave up 3 bases and J gave up 2 bases, with 17 bases separating them. CDR3 residues: CASSEPSEVRNTEAFF. CDR3 DNA sequence: TGTGCCAGCAGCGAGCCATCGGAGGTACGAAACACTGAAGCTTTCTTT. Based on the CDR3 plus reference TRBV9 and TRBJ1-1, the full variable domain is DSGVTQTPKHLITATGQRVTLRCSPRSGDLSVYWYQQSLDQGLQFLIQYYNGEERAKGNILERFSAQQFPDLHSELNLSSLELGDSALYFCASSEPSEVRNTEAFFGQGTRLTVV.

The chain combines TRBV7-9 with TRBJ1-1; 7 nucleotides agree with TRBD1. The CDR3 has 13 residues. Germline loops: CDR1 SEHNR, CDR2 FQNEAQ (reference sequence). Unmatched junction bases numbered 3, after V lost 2 bases and J lost 6 bases. In DNA, the CDR3 is TGTGCCAGCAGCTTAAGGGGGCACGCTGAAGCTTTCTTT. Residues: CASSLRGHAEAFF.

The chain is built from TRBV6-4 and TRBJ2-3; 10 nucleotides match TRBD1. The CDR3 is 16 amino acids. J was trimmed by 6 bases and V by 2 bases; bases with no gene match: 8. Germline V gene sequence: CDR1 MRHNA, CDR2 SNTAGT. CDR3 region: CASSDRTGGLGDTQYF. The CDR3 DNA is TGTGCCAGCAGTGACCGGACAGGGGGGCTTGGGGATACGCAGTATTTT.

CDR3 protein: CASSYPGANVLTF. CDR3 bases: TGTGCCAGCAGTTACCCGGGGGCCAACGTCCTGACTTTC. The J gene is TRBJ2-6, the V gene TRBV6-5; unclear D gene. V shed 2 bases and J shed 4 bases, with 3 bases lying between them. This CDR3 spans 13 amino acids. CDR1 is MNHEY, CDR2 SVGAGI, per germline.

The rearrangement links TRBV7-8 to TRBJ2-1, with no clear D. V was clipped by 5 bases and J by 4 bases, with 6 bases between them. Germline assignment: CDR1 SGHVS and CDR2 FQNEAQ. The CDR3 spans 12 residues. The DNA for the CDR3 is TGTGCCAGCAGCCGTCAGTACAATGAGCAGTTCTTC. Protein sequence: CASSRQYNEQFF.

The chain is built from TRBV5-6 and TRBJ2-3; 10 bases line up with TRBD1. The CDR3 is made up of 16 amino acids. J was trimmed by 3 bases and V by 4 bases; bases with no gene match: 8. Germline CDR1 SGHDT, CDR2 YYEEEE. Here the CDR3 DNA reads TGTGCCAGCAGCCGTTTGGGACAGGGGATGACAGATACGCAGTATTTT. Amino acid sequence: CASSRLGQGMTDTQYF.

The V gene is TRBV2, the J gene TRBJ2-1; 14 bases are shared with TRBD2. Germline values: CDR1 SNHLY, CDR2 FYNNEI. This CDR3 spans 16 amino acids. Losses at the gene ends were 6 bases for V and 10 bases for J; bases not matched to a gene: 11. The CDR3 spells CASSPTGLAGAGEQFF. CDR3 coding DNA: TGTGCCAGCAGCCCTACGGGACTAGCGGGGGCGGGGGAGCAGTTCTTC.

This clone has just a few counts. The chain carries TRBV10-3 and TRBJ2-4; tentatively, D is TRBD1 (6 bases). V was pared by 2 bases and J by 4 bases, with 6 bases between. Germline V gives CDR1 ENHRY, CDR2 SYGVKD. The CDR3 extends over 13 amino acids. The CDR3: CAISEGQKNIQYF. The CDR3 region has the DNA TGTGCCATCAGTGAGGGACAGAAAAACATTCAGTACTTC.